This TCR beta chain emerged from a study of tumor-infiltrating lymphocytes in localized non-small cell lung cancer. Study overall: Some samples were collected after neoadjuvant chemotherapy; smokers, never-smokers and several histologies were included. Whole-study findings and limits: Recurrence-free survival showed no association with tumor T-cell fraction. Available tissue quantity limited TCR sequencing to a patient subset.

The repertoire was sequenced with immunoSEQ multiplex PCR; TCRdb's copy has only in-frame clones and lacks some. This sample has about 15,000 clones, with 69% found just once. Notes on this clone: The antigen is undetermined.

Germline CDR1 is DFQATT and CDR2 is SNEGSKA (reference sequence). The CDR3 runs to 11 residues. V lost 6 bases and J 0 bases, leaving 5 bases between the germline ends. Specimen: lung tumor tissue. The receptor's source is a human donor with non-small cell lung cancer. V gene TRBV20-1 combines with J gene TRBJ1-1; D uncertain. Written as DNA, the CDR3 is TGCAGTGCCCAGATGAACACTGAAGCTTTCTTT. This gives the protein CSAQMNTEAFF.